This TCR beta chain was profiled in a study of CD8+CD57+ T cells in acquired aplastic anemia. Study-wide background: Sorted CD4+ and CD8+ cells gave an average of about 3 ug of DNA.

The sample holds many counts of this clonotype. What it binds is unknown. Those patients picked for sequencing had displayed CD8+CD57+ cell expansion on flow cytometry. Every one of the patients had aplastic anemia (severe, acquired). CDR3 length: 14 amino acids. Trimming took off 6 bases at V and 4 bases at J, with 15 bases between the two ends. Study results and limitations: Patients and controls were found to share twenty-nine CD8+ CDR3 sequences.

Using genomic DNA as the template, TCR beta VDJ and CDR3 profiling was carried out. Via MiXCR, TCRdb re-called the reads, giving one row per CDR3 protein. The sample includes about 120,000 distinct CDR3 sequences, about 60% seen only once; the top ten take about 31%. Sequencing used sorted CD4+, CD8+, or CD8+CD57+ T cells (not recorded which) from PBMCs. The clonotype was recovered from a human donor with aplastic anemia. This chain links TRBV12-3 or TRBV12-4 with TRBJ1-1; D is uncertain. CDR3: CASSPTERGTEAFF. The CDR3 DNA sequence: TGTGCCAGCAGCCCCACGGAACGCGGCACTGAAGCTTTCTTT.